Following are 23 T cell receptor delta chains from one sample sequenced in a study of γδ T cells in repeated Plasmodium falciparum infection. Gammadelta T cells were flow-sorted from PBMC into Vgamma9/Vdelta2+ and Vdelta2-negative populations for bulk analysis. TCRdb re-called clones from the multiplex PCR reads via CATT. In the table there are 85,000 to 95,000 delta-chain clones, about 1.5% of which are singletons. The sequencing sample was made of gamma-delta T cells from blood. The receptors originated from a pool of human donors (malaria-infected and uninfected, not separated).

This clone was found a few times. V gene TRDV1 combines with J gene TRDJ1; 9 bases line up with TRDD3. No J gene is reported in TCRdb; it was inferred here by comparing the DNA with germline. The CDR3 loop spans 19 amino acids. V was pared by 0 bases and J by 8 bases, with 19 bases of the junction left unmatched. Germline CDR1 TSWWSYY, CDR2 QGS. CDR3 in amino acids: CALGELGPTGTGGGMKLIF. In nucleotides, the CDR3 is TGTGCTCTTGGGGAACTGGGCCCTACCGGTACTGGGGGAGGAATGAAACTCATCTTT.

This clone was seen a few times. TCRdb assigns this DNA the protein of a much larger clone, which departs from its translation at residue 20; this likely reflects a read error, and the protein shown comes from translating the DNA. The V and J genes are TRDV1 and TRDJ1; 8 bases are shared with TRDD3. V lost 0 bases, J lost 1 base, and 34 bases stayed unmatched. Germline values: CDR1 TSWWSYY, CDR2 QGS. CDR3 length: 26 amino acids. The CDR3, as DNA: TGTGCTCTTGGGGAACTGGGGAGGGGCCTTCCCACGCCCTGGGGGAGAAACCTGATGTCCACCGATAAACTCATCTTT. This encodes CALGELGRGLPTPWGRNLMSTDKLIF.

This clone showed up many times. This chain links TRDV2 with TRDJ3; D gene uncertain. The J gene was not available in TCRdb and was assigned here by matching the DNA to germline segments. The CDR3 consists of 17 residues. V was pared by 3 bases and J by 0 bases, with 11 bases between. Germline V gene lookup returns CDR1 GEAIGNYY and CDR2 EKD. CDR3 coding DNA: TGTGCCTGTGACCCCGCCGAGGGCTCCTGGGACACCCGACAGATGTTTTTC. Translating it yields CACDPAEGSWDTRQMFF.

This clone was found a few times. The translation of this DNA and the TCRdb protein of a much larger clone differ at residue 16, probably owing to a read error; the protein shown here is translated from the DNA. This rearrangement joins TRDV1 to TRDJ1, with D perhaps matching TRDD2 (6 bases). CDR1 and CDR2 from the germline V gene are TSWWSYY and QGS. V dropped 1 base and J dropped 1 base, with 31 bases sitting between them. The CDR3 is 22 residues long. CDR3 amino acids: CALGEPSYSSSFFARSTDKLIF. CDR3 sequence (DNA): TGTGCTCTTGGGGAACCGTCCTACAGTTCGAGCTTTTTTGCCAGGAGCACCGATAAACTCATCTTT.

Concerning this clone itself: TCRdb lists the protein of a much larger clone for this DNA, which differs at residue 14, so this is likely a read error; the protein given here is translated from the DNA itself. The chain employs TRDV2 and TRDJ1; 13 bases match TRDD3. TCRdb lists no J gene, so it was determined here by aligning the DNA to germline. The CDR3 consists of 19 residues. Germline V gene sequence: CDR1 GEAIGNYY, CDR2 EKD. The V segment lost 0 bases and the J segment 3 bases; nucleotides outside the gene matches: 12. The CDR3 DNA reads as TGTGCCTGTGACACCGTGCAACTGGGGGATACGGCGGGGGCCGATAAACTCATCTTT. Residues: CACDTVQLGDTAGADKLIF.

As concerns this clone: TCRdb's listed protein matches a much larger clone and diverges from this DNA's translation at residue 9, likely through a read error; the protein shown comes from the DNA. The chain has TRDV2 and TRDJ1, with D hard to call. V was trimmed by 4 bases and J by 0 bases, leaving 14 bases between them. Germline loops: CDR1 GEAIGNYY, CDR2 EKD. CDR3 length equals 15 residues. The CDR3 protein is CACEGLEGNTDKLIF. The CDR3 DNA sequence: TGTGCCTGTGAAGGTTTAGAAGGGAACACCGATAAACTCATCTTT.

The sample holds a few counts of this clone. The protein recorded in TCRdb matches a much larger clone and deviates from this DNA's translation at residue 6, suggesting a read error; the protein here is obtained by translating the DNA. The J gene is TRDJ1, the V gene TRDV2; TRDD3 agrees at 9 bases. Germline matching of the DNA provided the J gene here, since TCRdb leaves it blank. Germline CDR1 reads GEAIGNYY; CDR2 reads EKD. This CDR3 comprises 14 residues. Losses at the gene ends were 1 base for V and 4 bases for J; bases not matched to a gene: 3. The CDR3 loop is CACDTRGILDKLIF. In DNA, the CDR3 is TGTGCCTGTGACACGAGGGGGATACTCGATAAACTCATCTTT.

As concerns this clone: The translation of this DNA and the TCRdb protein of a much larger clone differ at residue 4, probably owing to a read error; the protein shown here is translated from the DNA. The chain recombines TRDV1 with TRDJ1; 7 bases line up with TRDD3. The CDR3 sequence is 23 residues long. The germline gives CDR1 TSWWSYY, CDR2 QGS. As DNA, the CDR3 is TGTGCTCTTGAGGAATATCTTTCCCCGATTAGGAAACTCACTCTGGGGGTCACCGATAAACTCATCTTT. Residues: CALEEYLSPIRKLTLGVTDKLIF.

This clone was counted many times. TCRdb has a much larger clone's protein, which differs at residue 8 from the translation of this DNA, likely because of a read error; what is shown is the protein translated from the DNA. The V gene is TRDV2, the J gene TRDJ1, with 10 bases aligning to TRDD3. Trimming removed 0 bases from V and 1 base from J; junction bases left unmatched: 31. Germline assignment: CDR1 GEAIGNYY and CDR2 EKD. The CDR3 has 25 amino acids. The CDR3: CACDTVGPGGYAANRVSETTDKLIF. The CDR3 nucleotides read TGTGCCTGTGACACCGTCGGTCCGGGGGGATACGCGGCGAACCGCGTATCCGAGACCACCGATAAACTCATCTTT.

Turning to this clone: TCRdb's listed protein matches a much larger clone and diverges from this DNA's translation at residue 13, likely through a read error; the protein shown comes from the DNA. The chain employs TRDV1 and TRDJ1; D is possibly TRDD2 (6 bases). The J gene was missing in TCRdb and was found by matching the end of the DNA to germline. The germline V gene has CDR1 TSWWSYY and CDR2 QGS. The germline V and J ends were trimmed by 4 bases and 1 base, with 25 bases remaining between them. The CDR3 loop spans 19 amino acids. CDR3: CALGAFRRPPGPCTDKLIF. CDR3 DNA sequence: TGTGCTCTTGGGGCCTTCCGAAGACCTCCCGGACCGTGCACCGATAAACTCATCTTT.

As concerns this clone: TCRdb records a much larger clone's protein for this DNA, with a difference at residue 4 that likely arises from a read error; the protein given is the translation of the DNA. The chain links TRDV1 to TRDJ1, with TRDD3 matching 9 bases. The J gene, not given by TCRdb, was assigned here from a germline match of the nucleotide sequence. With 7 bases clipped from V and 1 base from J, the junction kept 25 bases outside the gene matches. This CDR3 region has 21 residues. Germline loops: CDR1 TSWWSYY, CDR2 QGS. CDR3: CALVENCRLAVGDKSTDKLIF. In DNA, the CDR3 is TGTGCTCTTGTGGAGAACTGCCGCCTAGCAGTGGGGGATAAGAGCACCGATAAACTCATCTTT.

This clone has more than one count but fewer than ten. TCRdb's protein, taken from a much larger clone, differs from this DNA's translation at residue 14, likely owing to a read error; the protein displayed comes from the DNA. The rearrangement links TRDV1 to TRDJ1; 7 nucleotides align to TRDD2. TCRdb does not report a J gene; here it was assigned by matching the DNA to germline references. The J segment lost 7 bases and the V segment lost 3 bases, leaving 20 bases of the junction unmatched. The CDR3 spans 18 residues. Germline V gene data show CDR1 as TSWWSYY and CDR2 as QGS. The CDR3 DNA sequence: TGTGCTCTTGGGGATAGGCCTTCCTCGAACCTTCAAGGAGGTAAACTCATCTTT. It is translated as CALGDRPSSNLQGGKLIF.

In this sample, this clone turned up a few times. TCRdb attributes to this sequence the protein of a much larger clone, which differs from the DNA translation at residue 14; a read error is likely, and the protein displayed is translated from the DNA. The genes are TRDV2 and TRDJ1, with 11 bases fitting TRDD3. TCRdb supplies no J gene; here it was assigned by aligning the nucleotide sequence to germline. Losses at the gene ends were 5 bases for V and 3 bases for J; bases not matched to a gene: 19. From germline, CDR1 is GEAIGNYY and CDR2 EKD. The CDR3 runs to 19 residues. The CDR3 nucleotides are TGTGCCTGTGCCCCTGCCTTCCTACTGGGGGATAAAAACGCCGATAAACTCATCTTT. Its protein product is CACAPAFLLGDKNADKLIF.

A remark on this clone: The protein that TCRdb holds for this DNA derives from a much larger clone and differs from the translated DNA at residue 9, which likely indicates a read error; the protein shown here is translated from the DNA. CDR3 bases: TGTGCCTCCCAGGGGGGTTTGTACCCCGATAAACTCATCTTT. As protein: CASQGGLYPDKLIF. The J gene is TRDJ1, the V gene TRDV2, with D possibly matching TRDD3 (5 bases). The J gene, missing from TCRdb, was assigned here through DNA to germline matching. V shed 8 bases and J shed 3 bases, with 18 bases lying between them. The germline V gene encodes CDR1 GEAIGNYY and CDR2 EKD. The CDR3 totals 14 residues.

As for this clone: The protein TCRdb lists belongs to a much larger clone and differs from this DNA's translation at residue 17, which points to a read error; the protein shown is made from the DNA. The genes are TRDV1 and TRDJ1; TRDD3 matches 13 bases. TCRdb leaves out the J gene; it was filled in here by matching the DNA to germline. CDR1 and CDR2 from the germline V gene are TSWWSYY and QGS. The CDR3 is 22 amino acids. Trimming cost V 0 bases and J 3 bases; bases outside gene matches: 19. CDR3 bases: TGTGCTCTTGGGGAACTACGCTCCTACCCCTACTGGGGGATACGGTACGCCGATAAACTCATCTTT. It yields the protein CALGELRSYPYWGIRYADKLIF.

In this sample, this clone turned up many times. J is TRDJ1 and V is TRDV1, with TRDD3 identical over 13 bases. Trimming cost V 7 bases and J 3 bases; bases outside gene matches: 20. This CDR3 comprises 20 residues. Germline V gene sequence: CDR1 TSWWSYY, CDR2 QGS. The CDR3 here is CALAQALLGDTTFDSDKLIF. Written as DNA, the CDR3 is TGTGCTCTTGCCCAGGCCTTACTGGGGGATACGACCTTCGACTCCGATAAACTCATCTTT.

This clone was found a few times. The TCRdb protein, from a much larger clone, departs from this DNA's translation at residue 5, likely by read error; the protein shown derives from the DNA. The chain has TRDV2 and TRDJ1; TRDD3 agrees at 7 bases. CDR3 length equals 23 residues. J gave up 7 bases and V 3 bases, and 37 bases lay outside the gene matches. Per germline, CDR1 GEAIGNYY and CDR2 EKD. The DNA of the CDR3 is TGTGCCTGTGACGCTGTCATTCTCACTACCTCGCGTACTGGGGACCCTAGTAGGGGTAAACTCATCTTT. This sequence encodes CACDAVILTTSRTGDPSRGKLIF.

Points on this clone: TCRdb's protein for this DNA is that of a much larger clone and differs from the translation at residue 7, likely a read error; the protein shown is the DNA translation. The CDR3 bases are TGTGCCTGTGACAACGTGAGGATTGGTACAGCACAACTCTTCTTT. Its translation is CACDNVRIGTAQLFF. The chain uses TRDV2 and TRDJ2; unclear D gene. TCRdb records no J gene; here it was assigned by comparing the DNA to germline. V was pared by 2 bases and J by 5 bases, with 14 bases between. This CDR3 is built from 15 residues. From germline, CDR1 is GEAIGNYY and CDR2 EKD.

A few counts support this clone. Translating this DNA gives a protein that differs at residue 13 from the TCRdb one, which belongs to a much larger clone; a read error is likely, and the protein shown is this translation. The genes are TRDV1 and TRDJ1, with 8 bases matching TRDD3. TCRdb leaves out the J gene; it was filled in here by matching the DNA to germline. Germline CDR1 and CDR2: TSWWSYY and QGS. V lost 3 bases and J lost 1; bases outside the gene matches: 16. The CDR3 spans 19 residues. The DNA for the CDR3 is TGTGCTCTTGGGGATGATTCCTTTTGTACTGGGGGCTGCACCGATAAACTCATCTTT. This sequence encodes CALGDDSFCTGGCTDKLIF.

Comments on this clone: This DNA translates differently at residue 9 from the TCRdb protein, which is that of a much larger clone; a read error is likely, and the protein shown is the DNA's own translation. The V and J genes are TRDV3 and TRDJ1; weak D call: TRDD3 (6 bases). Looked up from germline, CDR1 is TVYSNPD and CDR2 is GDNSRS (reference sequence). The CDR3 contains 15 residues. The V end was cut by 2 bases, the J end by 1 base, with 17 bases between. The CDR3 coding sequence is TGTGCCTTTTCATTCCTGGGGTTGTGCACCGATAAACTCATCTTT. Translation: CAFSFLGLCTDKLIF.

This clone came up a few times. TCRdb's listed protein matches a much larger clone and diverges from this DNA's translation at residue 9, likely through a read error; the protein shown comes from the DNA. The rearrangement joins TRDV3 to TRDJ1, with a weak D call TRDD3 (8 bases). The CDR3 is made up of 19 amino acids. Trimming shortened V by 2 bases and J by 0 bases, and 28 bases separated the two germline ends. Germline V gene sequence: CDR1 TVYSNPD, CDR2 GDNSRS (reference sequence). The CDR3 DNA sequence: TGTGCCTTTCGCCTTCCTTGGGGGATGCGCCTCTGGTACACCGATAAACTCATCTTT. It is translated as CAFRLPWGMRLWYTDKLIF.

This clone has a count of ten or more. CDR3 nucleotide sequence: TGTGCTCTTGGGGACATAAATTCCGGGCGGGTACTGGGGGATACGCTCTCCGATAAACTCATCTTT. This translates into CALGDINSGRVLGDTLSDKLIF. The chain uses TRDV1 and TRDJ1, with TRDD3 matching over 13 bases. This CDR3 spans 22 amino acids. Germline V gene data show CDR1 as TSWWSYY and CDR2 as QGS. With V trimmed by 3 bases and J by 3 bases, 22 bases remained unmatched.

This clone was detected only a few times. A far larger clone is one nucleotide away, so this likely arose from a read error. No DNA is shown, since the ends of the CDR3 on it are uncertain; the CDR3 is the one TCRdb lists. This specimen includes other DNA sequences encoding the same CDR3. The V gene is TRDV3; the J gene was not called; the listed D gene, TRDD3, was not tested against the DNA. CDR1 is TVYSNPD, CDR2 GDNSRS, per germline (reference sequence). The CDR3 has 16 residues if both end residues are counted. This CDR3 is CAFAGGIRTYTDKLIF.